This T cell receptor beta chain was sequenced for a study of T cells in Graves' hyperthyroidism and ophthalmopathy. For the study at large: Before treatment of any kind, peripheral blood was taken at initial diagnosis.

General study results and limits: Most thyroid clonotypes that were expanded above 0.001 also turned up in blood. Ophthalmopathy cases were set apart from stable hyperthyroidism by a 13 V-J model.

Amplified TCR beta CDR3 regions derived from RNA transcripts. The HTBI primer set served for first-round RT-PCR of the TCR CDR3. TCRdb re-derived calls from the multiplex PCR reads in MiXCR, one entry per CDR3 protein. The sample yields about 400,000 distinct CDR3 sequences, 14% seen once. This clonotype appeared many times. Its antigen is undetermined. It was around 10 ml of fresh peripheral blood that supplied the PBMCs. The CDR3 is made up of 13 amino acids. CDR1 and CDR2 (germline): MNHEY, SMNVEV (reference sequence). Trimming took 3 bases from V and 0 from J, leaving 6 bases between them. This chain joins TRBV27 and TRBJ2-7; D possibly corresponds to TRBD1 (5 bases). The clonotype comes from a woman in her thirties with Graves' ophthalmopathy. Sequencing was done on a sample of blood. The CDR3: CASSFGASYEQYF. CDR3 coding DNA: TGTGCCAGCAGTTTTGGGGCCTCCTACGAGCAGTACTTC.